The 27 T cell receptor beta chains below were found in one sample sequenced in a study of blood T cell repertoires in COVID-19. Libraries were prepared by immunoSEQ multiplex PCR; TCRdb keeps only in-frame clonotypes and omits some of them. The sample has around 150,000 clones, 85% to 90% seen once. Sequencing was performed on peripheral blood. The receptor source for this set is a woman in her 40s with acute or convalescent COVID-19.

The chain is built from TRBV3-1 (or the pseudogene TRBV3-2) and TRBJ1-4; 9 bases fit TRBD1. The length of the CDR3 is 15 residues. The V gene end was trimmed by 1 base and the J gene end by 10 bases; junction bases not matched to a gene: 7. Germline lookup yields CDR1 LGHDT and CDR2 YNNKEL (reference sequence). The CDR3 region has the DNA TGTGCCAGCAGCCAAGTAGGACAGGGGTTAGGAAAACTGTTTTTT. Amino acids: CASSQVGQGLGKLFF.

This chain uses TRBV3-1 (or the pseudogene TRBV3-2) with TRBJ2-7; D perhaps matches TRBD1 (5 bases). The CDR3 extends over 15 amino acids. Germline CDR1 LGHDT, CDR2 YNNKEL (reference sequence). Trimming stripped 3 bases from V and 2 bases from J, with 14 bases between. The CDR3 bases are TGTGCCAGCAGCCATTGGGGCTCTCTGACCTACGAGCAGTACTTC. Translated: CASSHWGSLTYEQYF.

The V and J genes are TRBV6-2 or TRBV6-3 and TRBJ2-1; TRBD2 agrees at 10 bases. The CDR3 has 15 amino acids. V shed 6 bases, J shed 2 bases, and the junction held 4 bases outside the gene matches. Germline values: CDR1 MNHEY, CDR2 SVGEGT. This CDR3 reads CASSLAGVAYNEQFF. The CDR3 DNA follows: TGTGCCAGCAGCCTAGCGGGAGTGGCCTACAATGAGCAGTTCTTC.

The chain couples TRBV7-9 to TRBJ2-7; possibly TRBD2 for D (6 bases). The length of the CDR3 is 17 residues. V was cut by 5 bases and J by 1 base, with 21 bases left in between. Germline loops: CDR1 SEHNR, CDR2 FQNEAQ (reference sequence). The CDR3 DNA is TGTGCCAGCAGCCCCCCAGGCTTCTCCGGGGGATCCTACGAGCAGTACTTC. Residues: CASSPPGFSGGSYEQYF.

In DNA, the CDR3 is TGTGCCAGCAGTCTCGAAGGAGTTTGGGAAAAACTGTTTTTT. This gives the protein CASSLEGVWEKLFF. The chain recombines TRBV6-6 with TRBJ1-4; D not resolved. Germline lookup yields CDR1 MNHNY and CDR2 SVGAGI (reference sequence). V gave up 5 bases and J gave up 8 bases, with 15 bases separating them. There are 14 residues in the CDR3.

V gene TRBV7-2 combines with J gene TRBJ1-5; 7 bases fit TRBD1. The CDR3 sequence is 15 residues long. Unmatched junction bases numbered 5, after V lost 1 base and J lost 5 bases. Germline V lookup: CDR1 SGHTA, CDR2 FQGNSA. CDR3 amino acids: CASSLEGAGDQPQHF. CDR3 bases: TGTGCCAGCAGCTTAGAGGGGGCAGGGGATCAGCCCCAGCATTTT.

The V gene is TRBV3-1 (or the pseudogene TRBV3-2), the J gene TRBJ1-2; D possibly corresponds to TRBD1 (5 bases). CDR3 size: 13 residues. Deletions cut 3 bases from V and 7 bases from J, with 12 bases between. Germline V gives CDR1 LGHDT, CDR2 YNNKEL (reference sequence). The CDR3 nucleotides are TGTGCCAGCAGCCATGGCAGGGTAGCTGGCTACACCTTC. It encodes CASSHGRVAGYTF.

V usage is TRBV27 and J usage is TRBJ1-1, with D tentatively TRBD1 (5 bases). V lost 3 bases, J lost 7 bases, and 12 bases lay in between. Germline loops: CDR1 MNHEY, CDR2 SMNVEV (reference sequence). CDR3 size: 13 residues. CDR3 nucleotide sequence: TGTGCCAGCAGTTTCTACCTAGGACATGAAGCTTTCTTT. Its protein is CASSFYLGHEAFF.

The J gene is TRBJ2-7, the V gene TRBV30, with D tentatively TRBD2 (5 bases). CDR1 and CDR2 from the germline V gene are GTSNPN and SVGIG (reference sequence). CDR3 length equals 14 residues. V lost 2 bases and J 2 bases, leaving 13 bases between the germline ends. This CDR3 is CAWSSGISPYEQYF. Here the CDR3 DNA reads TGTGCCTGGAGTTCCGGGATATCACCCTACGAGCAGTACTTC. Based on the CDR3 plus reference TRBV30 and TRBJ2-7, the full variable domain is SQTIHQWPATLVQPVGSPLSLECTVEGTSNPNLYWYRQAAGRGLQLLFYSVGIGQISSEVPQNLSASRPQDRQFILSSKKLLLSDSGFYLCAWSSGISPYEQYFGPGTRLTVT.

CDR3 sequence: CSVGATANTEAFF. CDR3 DNA: TGCAGCGTAGGTGCCACAGCGAACACTGAAGCTTTCTTT. This chain uses TRBV29-1 with TRBJ1-1; no firm D call. The CDR3 runs 13 residues. CDR1 and CDR2 from the germline V gene are SQVTM and ANQGSEA. Trimming removed 6 bases at V and 1 base at J, with 12 bases between.

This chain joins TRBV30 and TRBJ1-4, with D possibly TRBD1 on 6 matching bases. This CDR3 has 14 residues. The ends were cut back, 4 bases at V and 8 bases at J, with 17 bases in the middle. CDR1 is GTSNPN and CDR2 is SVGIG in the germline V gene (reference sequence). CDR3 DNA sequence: TGTGCCTGGAATTCACAGGGCGCCGGGGAAAAACTGTTTTTT. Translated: CAWNSQGAGEKLFF.

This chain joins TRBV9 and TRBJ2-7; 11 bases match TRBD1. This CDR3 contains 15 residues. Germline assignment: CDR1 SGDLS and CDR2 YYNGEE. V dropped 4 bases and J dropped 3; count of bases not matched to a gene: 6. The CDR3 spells CASSKRDRGNYEQYF. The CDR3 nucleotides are TGTGCCAGCAGCAAAAGGGACAGGGGGAACTACGAGCAGTACTTC. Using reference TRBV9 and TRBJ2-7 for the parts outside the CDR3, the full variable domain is DSGVTQTPKHLITATGQRVTLRCSPRSGDLSVYWYQQSLDQGLQFLIQYYNGEERAKGNILERFSAQQFPDLHSELNLSSLELGDSALYFCASSKRDRGNYEQYFGPGTRLTVT.

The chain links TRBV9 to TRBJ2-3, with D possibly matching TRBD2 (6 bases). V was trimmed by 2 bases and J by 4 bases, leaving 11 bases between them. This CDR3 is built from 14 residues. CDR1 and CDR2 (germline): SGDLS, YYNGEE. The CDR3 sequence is CASSVGGVSDTQYF. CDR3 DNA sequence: TGTGCCAGCAGCGTCGGCGGGGTCTCAGATACGCAGTATTTT.

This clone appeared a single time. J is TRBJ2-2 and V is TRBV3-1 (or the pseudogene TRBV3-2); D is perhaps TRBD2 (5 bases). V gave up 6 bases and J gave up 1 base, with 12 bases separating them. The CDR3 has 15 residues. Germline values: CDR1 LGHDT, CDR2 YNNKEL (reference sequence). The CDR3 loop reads CASRIAGRNTGELFF. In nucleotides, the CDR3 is TGTGCCAGCAGGATTGCGGGTAGGAACACCGGGGAGCTGTTTTTT.

The CDR3 DNA is TGCGCCAGCAGTCAAAACCGCAGGGGGAACACTGAAGCTTTCTTT. Translation gives CASSQNRRGNTEAFF. V gene TRBV23-1 combines with J gene TRBJ1-1; maybe TRBD1 (6 bases). TRBV23-1 is given ORF status, its function remaining uncertain. CDR3 length equals 15 residues. V was pared by 2 bases and J by 1 base, with 11 bases between.

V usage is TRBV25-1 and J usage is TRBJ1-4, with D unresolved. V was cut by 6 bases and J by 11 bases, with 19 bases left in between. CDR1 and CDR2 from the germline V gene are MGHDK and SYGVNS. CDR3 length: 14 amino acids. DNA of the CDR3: TGTGCCAGCAGGCCAGCAGGCCTCTTTGGGAAACTGTTTTTT. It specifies CASRPAGLFGKLFF.

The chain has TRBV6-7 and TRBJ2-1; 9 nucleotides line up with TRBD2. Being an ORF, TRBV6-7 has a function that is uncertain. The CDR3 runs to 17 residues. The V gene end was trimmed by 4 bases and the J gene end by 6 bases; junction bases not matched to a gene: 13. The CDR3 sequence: CASSFPCWAGGLNEQFF. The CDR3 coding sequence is TGTGCCAGCAGTTTCCCCTGTTGGGCGGGGGGGCTCAATGAGCAGTTCTTC.

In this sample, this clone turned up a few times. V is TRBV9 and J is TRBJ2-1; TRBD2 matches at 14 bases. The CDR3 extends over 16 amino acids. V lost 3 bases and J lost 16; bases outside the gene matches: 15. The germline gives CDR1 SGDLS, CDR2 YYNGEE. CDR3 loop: CASSAVGTSGRGGIFF. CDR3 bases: TGTGCCAGCAGCGCCGTTGGGACTAGCGGGAGAGGGGGGATCTTCTTC.

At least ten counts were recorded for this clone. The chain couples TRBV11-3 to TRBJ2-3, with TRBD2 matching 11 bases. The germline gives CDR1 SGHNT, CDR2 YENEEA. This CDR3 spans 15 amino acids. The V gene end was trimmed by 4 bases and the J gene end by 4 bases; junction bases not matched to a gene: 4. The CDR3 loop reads CASSSLAGGADTQYF. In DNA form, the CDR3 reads TGTGCCAGCAGCTCCCTAGCGGGGGGAGCAGATACGCAGTATTTT.

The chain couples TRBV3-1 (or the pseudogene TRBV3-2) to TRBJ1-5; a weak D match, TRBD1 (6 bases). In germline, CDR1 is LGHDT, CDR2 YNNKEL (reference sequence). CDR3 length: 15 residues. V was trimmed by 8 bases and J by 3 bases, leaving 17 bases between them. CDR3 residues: CASGAGGAHNQPQHF. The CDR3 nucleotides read TGTGCCAGCGGGGCGGGGGGCGCCCACAATCAGCCCCAGCATTTT.

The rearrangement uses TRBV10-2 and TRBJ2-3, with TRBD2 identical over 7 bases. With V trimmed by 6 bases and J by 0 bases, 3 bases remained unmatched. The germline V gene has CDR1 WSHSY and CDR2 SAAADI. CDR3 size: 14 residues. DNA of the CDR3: TGCGCCAGCAGGACTAGCTCTAGCACAGATACGCAGTATTTT. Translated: CASRTSSSTDTQYF.

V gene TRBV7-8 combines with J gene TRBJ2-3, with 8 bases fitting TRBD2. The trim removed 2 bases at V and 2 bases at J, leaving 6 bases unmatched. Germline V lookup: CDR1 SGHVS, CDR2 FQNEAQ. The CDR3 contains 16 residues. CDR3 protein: CASSLYGLANTDTQYF. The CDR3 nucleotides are TGTGCCAGCAGCTTATATGGACTAGCCAACACAGATACGCAGTATTTT.

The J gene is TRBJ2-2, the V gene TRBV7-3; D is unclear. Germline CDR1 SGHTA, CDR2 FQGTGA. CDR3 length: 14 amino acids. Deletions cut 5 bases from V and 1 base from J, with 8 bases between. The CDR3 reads CASSRNRNTGELFF. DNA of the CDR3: TGTGCCAGCAGCCGAAACAGGAACACCGGGGAGCTGTTTTTT.

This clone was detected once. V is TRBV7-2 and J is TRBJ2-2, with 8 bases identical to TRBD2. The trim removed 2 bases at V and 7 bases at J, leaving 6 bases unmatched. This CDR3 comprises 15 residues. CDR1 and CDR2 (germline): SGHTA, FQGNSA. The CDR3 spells CASSLIPGRVGELFF. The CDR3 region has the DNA TGTGCCAGCAGCTTAATCCCCGGGAGGGTCGGGGAGCTGTTTTTT.

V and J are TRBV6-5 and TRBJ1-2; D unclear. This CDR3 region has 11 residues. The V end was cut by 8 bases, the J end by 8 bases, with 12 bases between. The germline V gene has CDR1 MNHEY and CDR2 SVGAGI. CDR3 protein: CASAVLQGYTF. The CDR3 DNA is TGTGCCAGCGCGGTTTTGCAAGGCTACACCTTC.

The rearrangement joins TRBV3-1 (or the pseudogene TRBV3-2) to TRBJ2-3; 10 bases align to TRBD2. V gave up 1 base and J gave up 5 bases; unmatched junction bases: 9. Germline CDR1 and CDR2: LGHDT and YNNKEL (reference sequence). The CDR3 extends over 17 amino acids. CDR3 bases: TGTGCCAGCAGCCAAGTCCACTGGGCTAGCGGGGGAGATACGCAGTATTTT. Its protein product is CASSQVHWASGGDTQYF.

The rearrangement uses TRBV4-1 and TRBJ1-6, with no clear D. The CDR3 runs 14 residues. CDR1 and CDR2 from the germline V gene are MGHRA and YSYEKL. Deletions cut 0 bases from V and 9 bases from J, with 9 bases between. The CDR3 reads CASSQELGGSPLHF. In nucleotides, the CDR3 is TGCGCCAGCAGCCAAGAGTTGGGAGGTTCACCCCTCCACTTT.